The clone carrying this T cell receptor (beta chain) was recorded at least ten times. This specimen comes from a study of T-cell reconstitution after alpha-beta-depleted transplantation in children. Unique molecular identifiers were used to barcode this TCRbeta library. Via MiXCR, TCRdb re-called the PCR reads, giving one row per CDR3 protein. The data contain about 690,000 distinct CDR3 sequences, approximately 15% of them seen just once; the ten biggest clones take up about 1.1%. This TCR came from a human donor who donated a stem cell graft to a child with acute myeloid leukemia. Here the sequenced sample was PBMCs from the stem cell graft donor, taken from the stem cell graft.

CDR3: CASSSGGRTRTEAFF. The CDR3 DNA sequence: TGTGCCAGCAGTTCGGGGGGGAGGACGCGGACTGAAGCTTTCTTT. V is TRBV28 and J is TRBJ1-1, with D tentatively TRBD1 (5 bases). The length of the CDR3 is 15 residues. The germline CDR1 and CDR2 sequences are MDHEN and SYDVKM. Trimming cost V 4 bases and J 5 bases, with 17 bases left between them.